The present T cell receptor beta chain was sequenced within a study of blood T cell repertoires in COVID-19. Background on the study: Researchers got acute and convalescent COVID-19 samples from the United States, Italy and Spain. T cells, B-cell-depleted T cells, or PBMCs provided the cDNA or gDNA that served as material.

Only a few counts were recorded for this clone. Profiling relied on immunoSEQ multiplex PCR, and the TCRdb table lists in-frame clones only, not all of them. In the table there are fewer than 250,000 clones, about 91% of which are singletons. The sample taken for sequencing was peripheral blood. The sequence was collected from a woman aged 40 to 50 with acute or convalescent COVID-19.

In DNA, the CDR3 is TGTGCCAGCAGTTTATCACCCGGGACAGACTATCAGCCCCAGCATTTT. It specifies CASSLSPGTDYQPQHF. The chain combines TRBV28 with TRBJ1-5, with 7 bases fitting TRBD1. The CDR3 is 16 residues long. Trimming at V came to 1 base and at J to 5 bases, leaving 8 bases not matched to a gene. Germline-derived CDR1 and CDR2 are MDHEN and SYDVKM.